This T cell receptor beta chain stems from a study of cytomegalovirus exposure and HLA in healthy donors. Primers included in the PCR were 60 Vbeta and 13 Jbeta primers. Produced via immunoSEQ multiplex PCR; TCRdb's table is partial and in-frame only. This repertoire includes about 190,000 clones. The V gene lost 0 bases and the J gene lost 7 bases, with 21 bases spanning the gap. There are 17 residues in the CDR3. Germline V gene data show CDR1 as SGHAT and CDR2 as FQNNGV. The TCR originated in a young woman in good health and CMV-seropositive. The chain couples TRBV11-2 to TRBJ1-1, with D perhaps TRBD1 (6 bases). The sequencing sample was made of PBMCs. CDR3 loop: CASSLDQRGAGGIEAFF. DNA for the CDR3: TGTGCCAGCAGCTTAGATCAGCGGGGGGCGGGAGGGATTGAAGCTTTCTTT.